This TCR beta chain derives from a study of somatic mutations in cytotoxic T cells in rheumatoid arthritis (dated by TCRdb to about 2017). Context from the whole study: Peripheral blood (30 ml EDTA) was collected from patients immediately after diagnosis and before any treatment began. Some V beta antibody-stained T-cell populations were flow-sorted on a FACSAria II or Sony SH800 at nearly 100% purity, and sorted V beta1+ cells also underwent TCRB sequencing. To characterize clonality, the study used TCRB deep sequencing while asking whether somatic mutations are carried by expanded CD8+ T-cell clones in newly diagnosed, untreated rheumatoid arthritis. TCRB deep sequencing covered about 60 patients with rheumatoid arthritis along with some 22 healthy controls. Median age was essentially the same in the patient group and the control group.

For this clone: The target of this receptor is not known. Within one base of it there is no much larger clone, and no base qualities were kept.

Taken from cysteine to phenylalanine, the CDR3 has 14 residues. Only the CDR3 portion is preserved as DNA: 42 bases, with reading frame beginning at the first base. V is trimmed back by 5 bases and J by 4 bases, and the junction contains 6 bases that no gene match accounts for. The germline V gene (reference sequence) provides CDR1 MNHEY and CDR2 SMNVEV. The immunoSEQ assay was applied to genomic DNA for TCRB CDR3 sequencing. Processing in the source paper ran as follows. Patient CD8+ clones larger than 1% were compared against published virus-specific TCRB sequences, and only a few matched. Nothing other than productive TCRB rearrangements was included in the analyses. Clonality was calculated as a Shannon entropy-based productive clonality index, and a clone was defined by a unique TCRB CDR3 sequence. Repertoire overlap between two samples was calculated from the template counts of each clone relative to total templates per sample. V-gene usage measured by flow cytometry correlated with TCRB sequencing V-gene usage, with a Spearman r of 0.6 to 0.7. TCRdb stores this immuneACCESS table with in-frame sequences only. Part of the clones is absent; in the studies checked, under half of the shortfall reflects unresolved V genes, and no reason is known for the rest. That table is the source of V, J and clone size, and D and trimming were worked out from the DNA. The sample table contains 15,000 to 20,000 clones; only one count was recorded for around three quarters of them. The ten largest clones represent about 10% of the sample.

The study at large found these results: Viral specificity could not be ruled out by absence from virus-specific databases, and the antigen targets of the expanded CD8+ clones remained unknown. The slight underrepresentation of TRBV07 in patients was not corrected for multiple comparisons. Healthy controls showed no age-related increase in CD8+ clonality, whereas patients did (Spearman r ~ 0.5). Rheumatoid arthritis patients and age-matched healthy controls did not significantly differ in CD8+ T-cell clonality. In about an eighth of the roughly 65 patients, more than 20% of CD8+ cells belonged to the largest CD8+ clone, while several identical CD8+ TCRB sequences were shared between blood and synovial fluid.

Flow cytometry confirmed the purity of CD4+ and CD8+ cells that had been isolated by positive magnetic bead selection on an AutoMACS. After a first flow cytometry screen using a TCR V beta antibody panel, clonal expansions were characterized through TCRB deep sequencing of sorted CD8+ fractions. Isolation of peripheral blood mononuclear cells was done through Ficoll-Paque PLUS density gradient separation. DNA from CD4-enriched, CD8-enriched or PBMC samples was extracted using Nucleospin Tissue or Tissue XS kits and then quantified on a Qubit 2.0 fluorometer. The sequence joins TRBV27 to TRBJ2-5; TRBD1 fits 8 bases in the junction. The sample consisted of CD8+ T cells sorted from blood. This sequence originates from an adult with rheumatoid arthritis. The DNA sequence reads TGTGCCAGCAGTCAGACAGGGGACGGAGAGACCCAGTACTTC. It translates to CASSQTGDGETQYF.